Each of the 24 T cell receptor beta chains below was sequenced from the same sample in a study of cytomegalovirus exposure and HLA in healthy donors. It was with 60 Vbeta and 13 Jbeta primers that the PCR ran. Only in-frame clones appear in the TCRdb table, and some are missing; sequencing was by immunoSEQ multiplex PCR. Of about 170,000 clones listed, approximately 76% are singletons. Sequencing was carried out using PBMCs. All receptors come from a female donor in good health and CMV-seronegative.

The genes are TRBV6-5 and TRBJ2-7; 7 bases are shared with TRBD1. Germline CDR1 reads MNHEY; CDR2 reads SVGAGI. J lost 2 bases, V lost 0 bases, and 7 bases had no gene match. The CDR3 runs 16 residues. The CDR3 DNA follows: TGTGCCAGCAGTTACTCGAGGGGGCCTGGAGCCTACGAGCAGTACTTC. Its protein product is CASSYSRGPGAYEQYF.

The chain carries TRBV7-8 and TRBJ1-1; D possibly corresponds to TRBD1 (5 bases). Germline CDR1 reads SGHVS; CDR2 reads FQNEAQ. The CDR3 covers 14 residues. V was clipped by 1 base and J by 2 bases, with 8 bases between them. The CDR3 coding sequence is TGTGCCAGCAGCTTAGTGCAGGGCAACACTGAAGCTTTCTTT. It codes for CASSLVQGNTEAFF. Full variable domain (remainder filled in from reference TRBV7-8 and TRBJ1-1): GAGVSQSPRYKVAKRGQDVALRCDPISGHVSLFWYQQALGQGPEFLTYFQNEAQLDKSGLPSDRFFAERPEGSVSTLKIQRTQQEDSAVYLCASSLVQGNTEAFFGQGTRLTVV.

The CDR3 coding sequence is TGTGCCAGCACCCAACTAGCGGGGGCCAACAATGAGCAGTTCTTC. Amino acid sequence: CASTQLAGANNEQFF. V and J are TRBV25-1 and TRBJ2-1, with 11 bases that match TRBD2. V was clipped by 7 bases and J by 5 bases; unmatched bases: 7. Germline values: CDR1 MGHDK, CDR2 SYGVNS. There are 15 residues in the CDR3.

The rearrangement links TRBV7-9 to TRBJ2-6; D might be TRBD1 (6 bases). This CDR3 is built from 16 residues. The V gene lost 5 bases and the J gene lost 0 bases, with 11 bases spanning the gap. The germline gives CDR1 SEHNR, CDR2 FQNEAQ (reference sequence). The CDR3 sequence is CASSRDTFSGANVLTF. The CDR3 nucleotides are TGTGCCAGCAGCAGGGACACCTTCTCTGGGGCCAACGTCCTGACTTTC.

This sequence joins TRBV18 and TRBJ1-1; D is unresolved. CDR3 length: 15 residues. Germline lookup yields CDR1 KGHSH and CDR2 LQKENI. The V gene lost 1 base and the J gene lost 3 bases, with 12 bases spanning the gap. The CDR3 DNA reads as TGTGCCAGCTCACCACGGGCCTACACGGACACTGAAGCTTTCTTT. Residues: CASSPRAYTDTEAFF.

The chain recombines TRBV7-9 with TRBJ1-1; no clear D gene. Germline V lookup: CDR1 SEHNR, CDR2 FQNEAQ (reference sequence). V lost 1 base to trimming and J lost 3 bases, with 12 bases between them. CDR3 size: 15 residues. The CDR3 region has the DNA TGTGCCAGCAGCTTAGAATTTCAGGTTTACACTGAAGCTTTCTTT. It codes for CASSLEFQVYTEAFF.

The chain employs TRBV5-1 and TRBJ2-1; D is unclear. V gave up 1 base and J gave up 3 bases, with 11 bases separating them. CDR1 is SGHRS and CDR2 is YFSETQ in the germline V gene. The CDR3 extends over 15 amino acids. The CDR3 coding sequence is TGCGCCAGCAGCTTGACTATTTTGGGCTACAATGAGCAGTTCTTC. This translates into CASSLTILGYNEQFF.

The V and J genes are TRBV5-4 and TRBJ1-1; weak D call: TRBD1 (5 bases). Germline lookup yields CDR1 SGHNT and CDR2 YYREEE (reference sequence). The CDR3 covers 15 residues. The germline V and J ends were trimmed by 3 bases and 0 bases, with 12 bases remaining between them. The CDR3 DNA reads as TGTGCCAGCAGCTCCCCGGACAACCTGAACACTGAAGCTTTCTTT. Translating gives CASSSPDNLNTEAFF. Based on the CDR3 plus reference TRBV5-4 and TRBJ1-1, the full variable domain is ETGVTQSPTHLIKTRGQQVTLRCSSQSGHNTVSWYQQALGQGPQFIFQYYREEENGRGNFPPRFSGLQFPNYSSELNVNALELDDSALYLCASSSPDNLNTEAFFGQGTRLTVV.

The CDR3 loop is CASSLASGRPTDTQYF. The CDR3 DNA follows: TGTGCCAGCAGCTTGGCCAGCGGGAGGCCCACAGATACGCAGTATTTT. The chain has TRBV5-4 and TRBJ2-3; 9 bases are shared with TRBD2. Germline V gives CDR1 SGHNT, CDR2 YYREEE (reference sequence). Trimming removed 0 bases from V and 2 bases from J; junction bases left unmatched: 4. The length of the CDR3 is 16 residues.

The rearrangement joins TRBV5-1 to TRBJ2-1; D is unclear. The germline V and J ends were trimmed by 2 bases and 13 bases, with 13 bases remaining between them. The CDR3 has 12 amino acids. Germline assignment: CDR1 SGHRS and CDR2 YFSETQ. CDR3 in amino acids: CASSLTLESQFF. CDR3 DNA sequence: TGCGCCAGCAGCTTAACTCTAGAAAGCCAGTTCTTC.

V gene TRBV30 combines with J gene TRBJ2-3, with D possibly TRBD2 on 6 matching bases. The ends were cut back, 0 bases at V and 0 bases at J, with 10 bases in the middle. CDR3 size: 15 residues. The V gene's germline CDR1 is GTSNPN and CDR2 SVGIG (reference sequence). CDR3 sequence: CAWSVSAGSTDTQYF. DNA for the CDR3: TGTGCCTGGAGTGTATCGGCGGGGAGCACAGATACGCAGTATTTT.

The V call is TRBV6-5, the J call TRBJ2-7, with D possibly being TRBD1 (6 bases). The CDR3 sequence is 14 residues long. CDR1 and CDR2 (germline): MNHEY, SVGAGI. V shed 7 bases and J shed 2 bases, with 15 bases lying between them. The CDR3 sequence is CASKVTGTTYEQYF. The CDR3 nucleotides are TGTGCCAGCAAAGTAACAGGGACAACCTACGAGCAGTACTTC.

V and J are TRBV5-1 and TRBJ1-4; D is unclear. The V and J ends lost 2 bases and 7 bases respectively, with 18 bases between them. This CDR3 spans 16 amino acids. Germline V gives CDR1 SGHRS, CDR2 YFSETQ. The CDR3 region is CASSFGSEASGEKLFF. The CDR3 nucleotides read TGCGCCAGCAGCTTTGGCTCGGAGGCGAGTGGTGAAAAACTGTTTTTT. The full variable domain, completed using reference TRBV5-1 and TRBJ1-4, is KAGVTQTPRYLIKTRGQQVTLSCSPISGHRSVSWYQQTPGQGLQFLFEYFSETQRNKGNFPGRFSGRQFSNSRSEMNVSTLELGDSALYLCASSFGSEASGEKLFFGSGTQLSVL.

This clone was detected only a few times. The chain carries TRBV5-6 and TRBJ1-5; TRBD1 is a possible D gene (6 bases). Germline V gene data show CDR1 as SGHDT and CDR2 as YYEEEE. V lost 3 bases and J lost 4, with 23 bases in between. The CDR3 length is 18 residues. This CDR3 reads CASSSQGQGWSRNQPQHF. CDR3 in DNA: TGTGCCAGCAGCTCCCAGGGGCAGGGGTGGAGTAGGAATCAGCCCCAGCATTTT.

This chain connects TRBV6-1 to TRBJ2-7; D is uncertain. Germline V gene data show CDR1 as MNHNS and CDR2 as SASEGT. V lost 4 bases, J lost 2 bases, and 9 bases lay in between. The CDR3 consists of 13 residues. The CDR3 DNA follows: TGTGCCAGCAGTGCCACAGTTCCCTACGAGCAGTACTTC. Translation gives CASSATVPYEQYF.

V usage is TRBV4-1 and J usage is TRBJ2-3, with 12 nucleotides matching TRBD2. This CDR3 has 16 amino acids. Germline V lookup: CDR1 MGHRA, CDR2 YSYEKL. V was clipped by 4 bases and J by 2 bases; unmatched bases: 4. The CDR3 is CASSLTSGGPTDTQYF. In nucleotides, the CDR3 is TGCGCCAGCAGCCTGACTAGCGGGGGACCCACAGATACGCAGTATTTT.

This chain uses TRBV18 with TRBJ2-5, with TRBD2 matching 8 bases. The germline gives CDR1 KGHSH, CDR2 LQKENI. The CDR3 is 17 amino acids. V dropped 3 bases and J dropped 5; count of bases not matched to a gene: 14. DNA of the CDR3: TGTGCCAGCTCACCCTCCACTGGCGGGAGGAAGGGGGAGACCCAGTACTTC. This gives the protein CASSPSTGGRKGETQYF.

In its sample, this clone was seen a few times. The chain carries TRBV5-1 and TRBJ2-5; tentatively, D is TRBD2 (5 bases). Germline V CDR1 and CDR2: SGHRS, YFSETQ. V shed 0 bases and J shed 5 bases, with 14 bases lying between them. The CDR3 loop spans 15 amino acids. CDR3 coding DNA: TGCGCCAGCAGCTTGGGGAGTCGGGGTGTGGAGACCCAGTACTTC. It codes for CASSLGSRGVETQYF.

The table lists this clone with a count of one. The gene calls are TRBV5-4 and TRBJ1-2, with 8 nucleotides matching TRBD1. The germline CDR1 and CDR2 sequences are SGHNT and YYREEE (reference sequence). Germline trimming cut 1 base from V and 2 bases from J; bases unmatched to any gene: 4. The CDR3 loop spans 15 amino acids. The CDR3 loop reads CASSLSGGGNYGYTF. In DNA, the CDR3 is TGTGCCAGCAGCTTGTCAGGGGGCGGGAACTATGGCTACACCTTC.

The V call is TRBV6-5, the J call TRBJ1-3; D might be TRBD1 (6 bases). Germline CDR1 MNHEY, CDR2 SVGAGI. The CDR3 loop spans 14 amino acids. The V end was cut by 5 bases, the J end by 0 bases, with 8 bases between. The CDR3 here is CASSPTGSGNTIYF. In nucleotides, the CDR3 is TGTGCCAGCAGTCCGACAGGCTCTGGAAACACCATATATTTT.

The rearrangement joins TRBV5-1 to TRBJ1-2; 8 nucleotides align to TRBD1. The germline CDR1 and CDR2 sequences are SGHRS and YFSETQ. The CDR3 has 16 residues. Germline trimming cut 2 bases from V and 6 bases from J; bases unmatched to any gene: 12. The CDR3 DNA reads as TGCGCCAGCAGCTTTACATCCCCAGGGGGCGGAAATGGCTACACCTTC. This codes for CASSFTSPGGGNGYTF.

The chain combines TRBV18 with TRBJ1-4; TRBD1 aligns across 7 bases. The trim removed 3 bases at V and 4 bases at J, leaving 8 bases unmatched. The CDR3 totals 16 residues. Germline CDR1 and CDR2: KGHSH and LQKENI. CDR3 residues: CASSPTTRQGNEKLFF. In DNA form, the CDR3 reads TGTGCCAGCTCACCGACGACACGACAGGGTAATGAAAAACTGTTTTTT. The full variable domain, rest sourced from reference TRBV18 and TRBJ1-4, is NAGVMQNPRHLVRRRGQEARLRCSPMKGHSHVYWYRQLPEEGLKFMVYLQKENIIDESGMPKERFSAEFPKEGPSILRIQQVVRGDSAAYFCASSPTTRQGNEKLFFGSGTQLSVL.

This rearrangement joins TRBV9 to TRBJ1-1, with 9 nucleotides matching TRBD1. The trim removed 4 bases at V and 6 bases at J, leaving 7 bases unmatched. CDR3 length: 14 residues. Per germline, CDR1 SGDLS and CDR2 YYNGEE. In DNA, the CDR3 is TGTGCCAGCAGCCTGGGGACAGGGAAGGCTGAAGCTTTCTTT. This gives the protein CASSLGTGKAEAFF.

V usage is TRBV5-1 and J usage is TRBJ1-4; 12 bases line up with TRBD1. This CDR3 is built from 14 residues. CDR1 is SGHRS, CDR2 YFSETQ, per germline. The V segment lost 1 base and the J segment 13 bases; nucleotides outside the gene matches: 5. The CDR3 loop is CASSLLGQGAGLFF. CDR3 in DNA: TGCGCCAGCAGCTTGTTGGGACAGGGGGCAGGACTGTTTTTT. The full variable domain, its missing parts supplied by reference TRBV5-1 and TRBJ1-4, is KAGVTQTPRYLIKTRGQQVTLSCSPISGHRSVSWYQQTPGQGLQFLFEYFSETQRNKGNFPGRFSGRQFSNSRSEMNVSTLELGDSALYLCASSLLGQGAGLFFGSGTQLSVL.